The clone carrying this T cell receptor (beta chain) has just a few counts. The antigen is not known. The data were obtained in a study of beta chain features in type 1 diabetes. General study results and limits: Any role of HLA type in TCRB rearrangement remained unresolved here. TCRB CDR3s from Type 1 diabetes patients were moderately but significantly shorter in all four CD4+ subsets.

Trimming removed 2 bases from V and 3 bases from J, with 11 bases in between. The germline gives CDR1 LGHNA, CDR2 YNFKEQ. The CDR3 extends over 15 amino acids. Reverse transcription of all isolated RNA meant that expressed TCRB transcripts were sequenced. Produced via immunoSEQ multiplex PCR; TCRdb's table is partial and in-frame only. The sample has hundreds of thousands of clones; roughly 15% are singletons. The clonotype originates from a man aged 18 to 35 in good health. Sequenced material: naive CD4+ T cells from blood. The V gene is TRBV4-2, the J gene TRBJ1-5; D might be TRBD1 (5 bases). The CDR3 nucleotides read TGTGCCAGCAGCCAAATCCAGGGCATCAATCAGCCCCAGCATTTT. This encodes CASSQIQGINQPQHF.